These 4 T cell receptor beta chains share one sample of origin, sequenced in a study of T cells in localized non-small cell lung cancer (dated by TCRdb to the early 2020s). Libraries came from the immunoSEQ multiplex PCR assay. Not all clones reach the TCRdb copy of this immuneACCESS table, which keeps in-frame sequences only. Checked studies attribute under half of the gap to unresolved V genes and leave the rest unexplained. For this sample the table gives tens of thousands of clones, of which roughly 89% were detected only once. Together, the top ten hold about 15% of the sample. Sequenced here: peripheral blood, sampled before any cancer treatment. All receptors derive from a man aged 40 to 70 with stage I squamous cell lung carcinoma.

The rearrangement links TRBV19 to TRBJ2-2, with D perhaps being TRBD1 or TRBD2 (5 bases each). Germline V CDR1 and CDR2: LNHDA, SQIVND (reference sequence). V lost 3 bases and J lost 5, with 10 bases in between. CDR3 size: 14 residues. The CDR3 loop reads CASSMGVPTGELFF. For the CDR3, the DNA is TGTGCCAGTAGTATGGGGGTGCCGACCGGGGAGCTGTTTTTT. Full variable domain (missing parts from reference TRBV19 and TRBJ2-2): DGGITQSPKYLFRKEGQNVTLSCEQNLNHDAMYWYRQDPGQGLRLIYYSQIVNDFQKGDIAEGYSVSREKKESFPLTVTSAQKNPTAFYLCASSMGVPTGELFFGEGSRLTVL.

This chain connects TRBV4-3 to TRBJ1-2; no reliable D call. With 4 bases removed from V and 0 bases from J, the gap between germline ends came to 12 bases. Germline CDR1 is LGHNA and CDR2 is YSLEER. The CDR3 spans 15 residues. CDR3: CASSLRSPSNYGYTF. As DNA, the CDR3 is TGCGCCAGCAGCCTGAGATCTCCCTCTAACTATGGCTACACCTTC.

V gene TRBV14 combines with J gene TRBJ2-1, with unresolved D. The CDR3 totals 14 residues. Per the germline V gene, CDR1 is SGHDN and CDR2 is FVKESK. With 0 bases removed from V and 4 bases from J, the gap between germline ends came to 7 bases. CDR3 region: CASSQDLGYNEQFF. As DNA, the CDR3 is TGTGCCAGCAGCCAAGATTTGGGGTACAATGAGCAGTTCTTC.

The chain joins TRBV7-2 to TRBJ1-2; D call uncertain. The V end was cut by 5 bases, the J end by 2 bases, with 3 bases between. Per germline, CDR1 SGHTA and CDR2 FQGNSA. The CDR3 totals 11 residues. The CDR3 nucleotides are TGTGCCAGCAGCAAGAACTATGGCTACACCTTC. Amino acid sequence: CASSKNYGYTF.